This entry lists 3 T cell receptor beta chains sequenced from one sample in a study of blood T cells in healthy people across ages. Combining a sample-barcoded 5' primer with a J-beta primer mix, a second PCR ran for roughly 7 to 12 cycles. In TCRdb, the 5' RACE reads were re-called with MiXCR into one record per CDR3 protein. The data contain 1,300,000 or so distinct CDR3 sequences, around 55% of them singletons. The material sequenced was blood. These receptors all come from a man between 18 and 35 years old in good health.

In its sample, this clonotype was seen a few times. The chain carries TRBV7-9 and TRBJ2-1, with D perhaps matching TRBD2 (5 bases). CDR1 and CDR2 from the germline V gene are SEHNR and FQNEAQ (reference sequence). The CDR3 is 15 residues long. Between the trimmed V and J ends, which lost 4 bases and 5 bases, there was a span of 15 bases. DNA for the CDR3: TGTGCCAGCAGCTCCCACGGACTGGGTAACAATGAGCAGTTCTTC. Its translation is CASSSHGLGNNEQFF.

The chain couples TRBV4-1 to TRBJ2-7; D may match TRBD1 or TRBD2 (6 bases each). The CDR3 runs to 14 residues. The V and J ends lost 2 bases and 3 bases respectively, with 11 bases between them. Germline CDR1 reads MGHRA; CDR2 reads YSYEKL. The CDR3 region has the DNA TGCGCCAGCAGCCAACGGACAGCGGGCTACGAGCAGTACTTC. Translating it yields CASSQRTAGYEQYF.

The chain is built from TRBV7-6 and TRBJ1-1; D unclear. The V end lost 5 bases, the J end lost 0 bases, and 10 bases lay between the germline ends. The CDR3 runs to 14 residues. Germline CDR1 SGHVS, CDR2 FNYEAQ. The CDR3 DNA reads as TGTGCCAGCAGCCCGACGCAGATGAACACTGAAGCTTTCTTT. Encoded protein: CASSPTQMNTEAFF. The full variable domain, rest sourced from reference TRBV7-6 and TRBJ1-1, is GAGVSQSPRYKVTKRGQDVALRCDPISGHVSLYWYRQALGQGPEFLTYFNYEAQQDKSGLPNDRFSAERPEGSISTLTIQRTEQRDSAMYRCASSPTQMNTEAFFGQGTRLTVV.